The clone carrying this TCR beta chain was found once. This specimen comes from a study of cytotoxic CD8 clonotypes in ibrutinib-treated CLL. Turning to the study itself: The cohort had about 10 relapsed/refractory and approximately 15 treatment-naive patients, roughly 17 IGHV unmutated. On average, more than 85,000 productive rearrangements and under 300,000 productive templates per sample.

The assay was immunoSEQ multiplex PCR, and TCRdb's table has in-frame clones only and misses some. The sample carries 110,000 to 150,000 clones, roughly 77% recorded once. This CDR3 spans 16 amino acids. Germline CDR1 and CDR2: LNHNV and YYDKDF (reference sequence). V lost 0 bases, J lost 4 bases, and 13 bases lay in between. Libraries of TCR beta were made from about 2.2 micrograms of genomic DNA that came from cryopreserved PBMCs. The chain couples TRBV15 to TRBJ1-3, with D perhaps matching TRBD1 (5 bases). The TCR was taken from a human donor with chronic lymphocytic leukemia. The sequencing used PBMCs, collected after 12 months of ibrutinib treatment. CDR3 loop: CATSRELGVGGNTIYF. CDR3 sequence (DNA): TGTGCCACCAGCAGAGAGCTGGGGGTGGGCGGAAACACCATATATTTT. The full variable domain, rest sourced from reference TRBV15 and TRBJ1-3, is DAMVIQNPRYQVTQFGKPVTLSCSQTLNHNVMYWYQQKSSQAPKLLFHYYDKDFNNEADTPDNFQSRRPNTSFCFLDIRSPGLGDTAMYLCATSRELGVGGNTIYFGEGSWLTVV.